Below are 27 T cell receptor beta chains sequenced from a single sample in a study of blood T cell repertoires in COVID-19. TCRdb keeps only in-frame clones here, not all; method: immunoSEQ multiplex PCR. The table shows about 140,000 clones, with nearly 80% occurring only once. Sequenced input: PBMCs or T cells enriched from blood (not recorded which). The source of these receptors is a woman aged 45-60 years who had recovered from COVID-19.

The rearrangement links TRBV18 to TRBJ1-3, with D tentatively TRBD1 (6 bases). Germline lookup yields CDR1 KGHSH and CDR2 LQKENI. This CDR3 region has 14 residues. V lost 2 bases and J lost 5, with 10 bases in between. CDR3 DNA: TGTGCCAGCTCACCAAGTACAGGGAGAAACACCATATATTTT. Translation: CASSPSTGRNTIYF.

The V and J genes are TRBV27 and TRBJ1-5; possible D gene TRBD1, 6 bases. Trimming shortened V by 9 bases and J by 3 bases, and 18 bases separated the two germline ends. This CDR3 has 15 amino acids. The germline V gene encodes CDR1 MNHEY and CDR2 SMNVEV (reference sequence). CDR3 sequence reads: CASQRAGAFNQPQHF. In DNA form, the CDR3 reads TGTGCCAGTCAAAGGGCGGGGGCCTTCAATCAGCCCCAGCATTTT.

This chain uses TRBV7-9 with TRBJ2-7; TRBD2 matches 12 bases. This CDR3 spans 18 amino acids. V shed 0 bases and J 3 bases; nucleotides not matched to a gene: 9. Germline assignment: CDR1 SEHNR and CDR2 FQNEAQ (reference sequence). The CDR3 loop is CASSLAVGILAGGYEQYF. The CDR3, as DNA: TGTGCCAGCAGCTTAGCCGTTGGGATACTAGCGGGAGGCTACGAGCAGTACTTC.

A note on this clone: A much larger clone is a single base away; this may be a read error. The chain combines TRBV6-1 with TRBJ1-2; 10 bases fit TRBD1. CDR3 length: 14 residues. J lost 10 bases, V lost 3 bases, and 8 bases had no gene match. Germline lookup yields CDR1 MNHNS and CDR2 SASEGT. In DNA, the CDR3 is TGTGCCAGCAGTGACCGGGACAGGGGCTCAGACTACACCTTC. As protein: CASSDRDRGSDYTF.

The chain combines TRBV30 with TRBJ2-7; a weak D match, TRBD2 (7 bases). Trimming took 5 bases from V and 0 from J, leaving 17 bases between them. Germline V gene data show CDR1 as GTSNPN and CDR2 as SVGIG (reference sequence). The CDR3 runs 15 residues. CDR3 sequence reads: CAWAGGGSSSYEQYF. CDR3 sequence (DNA): TGTGCCTGGGCTGGGGGGGGCTCAAGCTCCTACGAGCAGTACTTC.

The gene calls are TRBV3-1 (or the pseudogene TRBV3-2) and TRBJ2-5; D is undetermined. The CDR3 is 12 residues long. Trimming stripped 1 base from V and 4 bases from J, with 4 bases between. Germline V CDR1 and CDR2: LGHDT, YNNKEL (reference sequence). The CDR3 sequence: CASSQVRETQYF. The CDR3 DNA reads as TGTGCCAGCAGCCAAGTTCGAGAGACCCAGTACTTC.

This chain joins TRBV21-1 and TRBJ1-5; the DNA was not compared with TRBD1, the D call given in the table. TRBV21-1 constitutes a pseudogene. This CDR3 region has 19 residues. The CDR3, as DNA: TGTGCCAGCAGCAAGTGGGGCGTTAGACAGTCCAAGGGCAATCAGCCCCAGCATTTT. It specifies CASSKWGVRQSKGNQPQHF.

This clone is a singleton in its sample. The CDR3 here is CAWSPPQGHRNYGYTF. The CDR3 DNA sequence: TGTGCCTGGAGTCCTCCACAGGGCCACCGTAACTATGGCTACACCTTC. The J gene is TRBJ1-2, the V gene TRBV30; possibly TRBD1 for D (6 bases). Germline CDR1 GTSNPN, CDR2 SVGIG (reference sequence). The CDR3 totals 16 residues. The ends were cut back, 2 bases at V and 1 base at J, with 17 bases in the middle.

The J gene is TRBJ2-1, the V gene TRBV21-1; the table's D call TRBD1 went unverified against the DNA. TRBV21-1 corresponds to a pseudogene. The CDR3 totals 16 residues. The CDR3 sequence is CASSKVRGQFYNEQFF. CDR3 nucleotides: TGTGCCAGCAGCAAAGTCCGGGGACAGTTCTACAATGAGCAGTTCTTC.

This sequence joins TRBV6-5 and TRBJ1-1, with D tentatively TRBD1 (5 bases). The V end was cut by 4 bases, the J end by 1 base, with 10 bases between. CDR1 MNHEY and CDR2 SVGAGI come from the germline V gene. CDR3 length equals 14 residues. CDR3 sequence: CASSWGRGNTEAFF. For the CDR3, the DNA is TGTGCCAGCAGTTGGGGTAGGGGGAACACTGAAGCTTTCTTT.

The V gene is TRBV14, the J gene TRBJ2-1; D ambiguous. The V and J ends lost 4 bases and 8 bases respectively, with 9 bases between them. The CDR3 contains 12 residues. Germline-derived CDR1 and CDR2 are SGHDN and FVKESK. CDR3 in amino acids: CASSPSFHEQFF. In DNA, the CDR3 is TGTGCCAGCAGCCCTAGTTTCCATGAGCAGTTCTTC.

This rearrangement joins TRBV6-1 to TRBJ2-1; D perhaps matches TRBD1 (7 bases). V gave up 0 bases and J gave up 7 bases, with 10 bases separating them. The V gene's germline CDR1 is MNHNS and CDR2 SASEGT. This CDR3 comprises 14 residues. CDR3 sequence reads: CASSEAEGANEQFF. The CDR3 DNA is TGTGCCAGCAGTGAAGCGGAGGGGGCTAATGAGCAGTTCTTC.

The chain employs TRBV11-2 and TRBJ2-5; TRBD2 matches at 14 bases. J lost 4 bases, V lost 5 bases, and 6 bases had no gene match. This CDR3 spans 16 amino acids. Germline lookup yields CDR1 SGHAT and CDR2 FQNNGV. Here the CDR3 reads CASSNSGTSGGETQYF. CDR3 in DNA: TGTGCCAGCAGCAATTCCGGGACTAGCGGGGGAGAGACCCAGTACTTC.

The V call is TRBV28, the J call TRBJ2-2, with 7 positions matching TRBD1. Per germline, CDR1 MDHEN and CDR2 SYDVKM. Trimming took 4 bases from V and 5 from J; bases not matched to a gene: 4. This CDR3 spans 14 amino acids. CDR3 amino acids: CASSWTGATGELFF. In DNA, the CDR3 is TGTGCCAGCAGTTGGACAGGAGCGACCGGGGAGCTGTTTTTT.

This clone is a singleton in its sample. This sequence joins TRBV30 and TRBJ1-5, with a tentative D call TRBD1 (5 bases). Germline V gives CDR1 GTSNPN, CDR2 SVGIG (reference sequence). This CDR3 has 13 residues. V dropped 0 bases and J dropped 5 bases, with 8 bases sitting between them. The CDR3 protein is CAWSVGGDQPQHF. CDR3 in DNA: TGTGCCTGGAGTGTTGGAGGGGATCAGCCCCAGCATTTT.

The V and J genes are TRBV2 and TRBJ2-7; 12 nucleotides agree with TRBD2. The length of the CDR3 is 18 residues. The ends lost 6 bases at V and 4 bases at J; junction bases unmatched: 16. The germline V gene encodes CDR1 SNHLY and CDR2 FYNNEI. CDR3 DNA sequence: TGTGCCAGCAGAAAGGGCGGCCTAGCGGGAGGGATTAAGTACGAGCAGTACTTC. Translated: CASRKGGLAGGIKYEQYF.

Points on this clone: This specimen includes other DNA sequences encoding the same CDR3. The chain recombines TRBV27 with TRBJ1-2; D is unresolved. This CDR3 has 13 amino acids. Germline CDR1 is MNHEY and CDR2 is SMNVEV (reference sequence). Trimming took 2 bases from V and 4 from J, leaving 8 bases between them. Here the CDR3 DNA reads TGTGCCAGCAGTTTAGGGCGAGCCTATGGCTACACCTTC. Encoded protein: CASSLGRAYGYTF.

The chain combines TRBV28 with TRBJ1-2, with D unclear. V lost 4 bases and J 3 bases, leaving 15 bases between the germline ends. The V gene's germline CDR1 is MDHEN and CDR2 SYDVKM. This CDR3 comprises 15 residues. The CDR3 DNA follows: TGTGCCAGCAGTTCATCACCGGAGTTAGACTATGGCTACACCTTC. This translates into CASSSSPELDYGYTF.

The chain employs TRBV2 and TRBJ2-5; TRBD1 matches at 7 bases. Germline trimming cut 6 bases from V and 7 bases from J; bases unmatched to any gene: 5. The germline V gene has CDR1 SNHLY and CDR2 FYNNEI. The CDR3 totals 12 residues. The CDR3 region has the DNA TGTGCCAGCAGGGGGACAGCCAGGACCCAGTACTTC. Translated, it gives CASRGTARTQYF.

The V gene is TRBV5-1, the J gene TRBJ2-1; D gene ambiguous. V was cut by 3 bases and J by 4 bases, with 5 bases left in between. In germline, CDR1 is SGHRS, CDR2 YFSETQ. The CDR3 sequence is 12 residues long. The CDR3: CASSSGYNEQFF. In nucleotides, the CDR3 is TGCGCCAGCAGCTCAGGATACAATGAGCAGTTCTTC.

This chain connects TRBV25-1 to TRBJ1-2; TRBD1 matches at 8 bases. From germline, CDR1 is MGHDK and CDR2 SYGVNS. The CDR3 is 12 amino acids. V trimming: 11 bases; J trimming: 5 bases; junction bases outside the gene matches: 7. CDR3 nucleotide sequence: TGTGCCGTCGACAGGGGCCTATATGGCTACACCTTC. Translating it yields CAVDRGLYGYTF.

This clone was seen once. The rearrangement joins TRBV30 to TRBJ1-5; possible D gene TRBD1, 6 bases. This CDR3 has 14 residues. V lost 2 bases and J lost 5, with 13 bases in between. CDR1 and CDR2 from the germline V gene are GTSNPN and SVGIG (reference sequence). CDR3 protein: CAWSRTGPHQPQHF. In nucleotides, the CDR3 is TGTGCCTGGAGTCGTACAGGGCCACATCAGCCCCAGCATTTT.

V is TRBV27 and J is TRBJ1-1, with D unresolved. The germline V gene encodes CDR1 MNHEY and CDR2 SMNVEV (reference sequence). Trimming pared 5 bases from V and 6 bases from J, leaving 13 bases between. The CDR3 length is 13 residues. The CDR3 is CASSVPGRAEAFF. For the CDR3, the DNA is TGTGCCAGCAGTGTACCGGGGAGGGCTGAAGCTTTCTTT.

The rearrangement uses TRBV12-3 or TRBV12-4 and TRBJ1-1, with D perhaps TRBD1 (5 bases). The CDR3 covers 13 residues. Trimming shortened V by 1 base and J by 11 bases, and 14 bases separated the two germline ends. The CDR3 protein is CASSLGQPIRAFF. The CDR3 DNA follows: TGTGCCAGCAGTTTAGGACAGCCGATCCGGGCTTTCTTT.

This clone appeared a single time. The chain has TRBV24-1 and TRBJ2-5; D perhaps matches TRBD2 (6 bases). The germline gives CDR1 KGHDR, CDR2 SFDVKD. V lost 5 bases, J lost 5 bases, and 20 bases lay in between. The CDR3 consists of 16 residues. The CDR3 DNA sequence: TGTGCCACCAGTGGGAGCCAGGGAGGAAGTTTGGAGACCCAGTACTTC. It encodes CATSGSQGGSLETQYF.

V gene TRBV5-4 combines with J gene TRBJ2-4, with a weak D call TRBD2 (6 bases). Germline CDR1 is SGHNT and CDR2 is YYREEE (reference sequence). V was trimmed by 4 bases and J by 2 bases, leaving 19 bases between them. The CDR3 spans 17 residues. The CDR3: CASSPEGNRETKNIQYF. In nucleotides, the CDR3 is TGTGCCAGCAGCCCGGAGGGGAACCGGGAAACCAAAAACATTCAGTACTTC.

The chain links TRBV5-1 to TRBJ2-3; D remains ambiguous. Germline values: CDR1 SGHRS, CDR2 YFSETQ. V lost 1 base to trimming and J lost 4 bases, with 10 bases between them. CDR3 length: 14 amino acids. CDR3 in amino acids: CASSLRQYADTQYF. In nucleotides, the CDR3 is TGCGCCAGCAGCTTGCGACAATATGCAGATACGCAGTATTTT.